The T cell receptor beta chain under discussion was sequenced for a study of technical replicates of blood from a handful of donors. Germline V CDR1 and CDR2: MDHEN, SYDVKM. The V end was cut by 5 bases, the J end by 7 bases, with 6 bases between. The CDR3 is 10 residues long. The assay was immunoSEQ multiplex PCR, and TCRdb's table has in-frame clones only and misses some. In the table there are more than 65,000 clones, roughly 94% of which are singletons. Sequencing was carried out using T cells isolated from PBMCs. The chain has TRBV28 and TRBJ2-7, with D unclear. The clonotype was recovered from a human donor in good health. This CDR3 is CASSQREQYF. The CDR3 region has the DNA TGTGCCAGCAGTCAGCGAGAGCAGTACTTC.